These T cell receptor beta chains were read from a single sample in a study of blood T cell repertoires in COVID-19. Only in-frame clones appear in the TCRdb table, and some are missing; sequencing was by immunoSEQ multiplex PCR. The sample contains 200,000 to 250,000 clones, over 70% of which appear only once. The sample comprised peripheral blood. These receptor sequences come from a middle-aged man with active or convalescent COVID-19. The CDR3 runs from the conserved cysteine through the conserved F or W. The D gene is left open where the match is weak. Rows may omit the clone size; those that give it use once, few, many or a size class.

CDR3nt	CDR3aa	abundance	j_gene	d_gene	v_gene
TGTGCCAGCAGCTTGGCGGGACAGAGCTCCTACAATGAGCAGTTCTTC	CASSLAGQSSYNEQFF	NA	TRBJ2-1	TRBD1	TRBV5-4
TGTGCCAGCAGTGGACTAGCGGGGAGCACAGATACGCAGTATTTT	CASSGLAGSTDTQYF	NA	TRBJ2-3	TRBD2	TRBV6-2/TRBV6-3
TGTGCCAGCAGCCGTGACAGTCTTTATTCACCCCTCCACTTT	CASSRDSLYSPLHF	NA	TRBJ1-6	NA	TRBV27
TGTGCCAGCAGTCCACTAGCGGAGCCTTCCTTGGGGACAGATACGCAGTATTTT	CASSPLAEPSLGTDTQYF	NA	TRBJ2-3	TRBD2	TRBV6-6
TGTGCCAGCAGTTTATTGGGGGCGCAGCCCTATGGCTACACCTTC	CASSLLGAQPYGYTF	NA	TRBJ1-2	NA	TRBV27
TGTGCCACCAGCAGAGGACAGGGGTGGAATCAGCCCCAGCATTTT	CATSRGQGWNQPQHF	once	TRBJ1-5	TRBD1	TRBV15
TGTGCCAGCTCATCCGGGACAGGGGGGTTTTGGGCTTTCTTT	CASSSGTGGFWAFF	NA	TRBJ1-1	TRBD1	TRBV18
TGTGCCAACATGACAGGGGGCCATGGCTACACCTTC	CANMTGGHGYTF	NA	TRBJ1-2	TRBD1	TRBV9
TGCGCCAGCAGCTTGGACCCGAGACAGTTCTACGAGCAGTACTTC	CASSLDPRQFYEQYF	NA	TRBJ2-7	NA	TRBV5-1
TGCGCCAGCAGCCAACAGGGTGGTTCTAACTATGGCTACACCTTC	CASSQQGGSNYGYTF	NA	TRBJ1-2	NA	TRBV4-3
TGCGCCAGCAGCCAAGACGGAGACCCCGAGATGTTTTTT	CASSQDGDPEMFF	NA	TRBJ1-4	NA	TRBV4-1